One sample yielded the 11 T cell receptor beta chains listed below, sequenced in a study of cytomegalovirus exposure and HLA in healthy donors. A multiplex PCR was run with 60 Vbeta primers and 13 Jbeta primers. The repertoire was sequenced with immunoSEQ multiplex PCR; TCRdb's copy has only in-frame clones and lacks some. The table lists around 100,000 clones, around 77% of them singletons. Input material: PBMCs. The receptor set was obtained from a woman in her thirties in good health and CMV-seropositive.

This clone was seen a single time. This chain joins TRBV30 and TRBJ1-1, with D maybe TRBD1 (6 bases). The CDR3 length is 13 residues. Germline V gives CDR1 GTSNPN, CDR2 SVGIG (reference sequence). V was shortened by 3 bases and J by 4 bases, with 12 bases between the two germline ends. The CDR3: CAWSKTGFTEAFF. The CDR3 nucleotides are TGTGCCTGGAGCAAAACAGGGTTCACTGAAGCTTTCTTT.

The chain carries TRBV18 and TRBJ1-2, with a possible D match to TRBD1 (6 bases). Germline assignment: CDR1 KGHSH and CDR2 LQKENI. V lost 4 bases, J lost 2 bases, and 11 bases lay in between. CDR3 size: 14 residues. Here the CDR3 DNA reads TGTGCCAGCTCACGGCAGGGGCTCAACTATGGCTACACCTTC. Amino acids: CASSRQGLNYGYTF.

V gene TRBV30 combines with J gene TRBJ1-4; D ambiguous. V was clipped by 2 bases and J by 8 bases, with 12 bases between them. Germline CDR1 reads GTSNPN; CDR2 reads SVGIG (reference sequence). The CDR3 loop spans 13 amino acids. The CDR3 DNA is TGTGCCTGGAGTTCCGGGATCGGCGAAAAACTGTTTTTT. Translation: CAWSSGIGEKLFF.

The chain uses TRBV19 and TRBJ1-1; TRBD1 agrees at 8 bases. CDR1 LNHDA and CDR2 SQIVND come from the germline V gene (reference sequence). CDR3 size: 13 residues. V lost 6 bases, J lost 6 bases, and 6 bases stayed unmatched. The CDR3 loop is CASRKTGASEAFF. CDR3 DNA sequence: TGTGCCAGTAGGAAGACAGGGGCATCTGAAGCTTTCTTT.

The chain has TRBV2 and TRBJ1-2, with D maybe TRBD1 (6 bases). The CDR3 consists of 11 residues. CDR1 and CDR2 from the germline V gene are SNHLY and FYNNEI. This CDR3 is CVSGADYGYTF. In DNA form, the CDR3 reads TGTGTCTCAGGGGCGGACTATGGCTACACCTTC.

CDR3 loop: CATTPSGGLNQPQHF. CDR3 coding DNA: TGTGCCACCACCCCAAGCGGGGGTTTGAATCAGCCCCAGCATTTT. The V and J genes are TRBV15 and TRBJ1-5, with TRBD1 as a possible D gene (5 bases). Looked up from germline, CDR1 is LNHNV and CDR2 is YYDKDF (reference sequence). The CDR3 consists of 15 residues. V lost 7 bases, J lost 4 bases, and 17 bases lay in between.

This clone appeared once. This CDR3 is CASNTGSSNEKLFF. DNA for the CDR3: TGTGCCAGTAACACCGGGTCCTCTAATGAAAAACTGTTTTTT. V gene TRBV19 combines with J gene TRBJ1-4; D gene unclear. Trimming shortened V by 7 bases and J by 3 bases, and 12 bases separated the two germline ends. Germline-derived CDR1 and CDR2 are LNHDA and SQIVND (reference sequence). The CDR3 extends over 14 amino acids.

This chain connects TRBV5-5 to TRBJ1-1, with a weak D call TRBD1 (6 bases). Trimming removed 0 bases from V and 0 bases from J, with 15 bases in between. In germline, CDR1 is SGHKS, CDR2 YYEKEE (reference sequence). The CDR3 totals 17 residues. CDR3 nucleotide sequence: TGTGCCAGCAGCTTGGCCTCGCAGGGGCTCCTGAACACTGAAGCTTTCTTT. It yields the protein CASSLASQGLLNTEAFF.

On this clone: One end of the junction fails to match germline, which may point to a read error. V usage is TRBV19 and J usage is TRBJ2-7; the D gene is possibly TRBD2 (6 bases). There are 13 residues in the CDR3. CDR1 is LNHDA and CDR2 is SQIVND in the germline V gene (reference sequence). Here the CDR3 reads CASSTSFPDEQYF. CDR3 DNA: TGTGCCAGCAGTACTAGCTTCCCCGACGAGCAGTACTTC.

The table lists this clone with a few counts. This chain uses TRBV19 with TRBJ1-1, with TRBD1 as a possible D gene (5 bases). In germline, CDR1 is LNHDA, CDR2 SQIVND (reference sequence). V lost 0 bases to trimming and J lost 14 bases, with 19 bases between them. This CDR3 is built from 14 residues. DNA of the CDR3: TGTGCCAGTAGTATAGATCAAGGGGCAGAGCTGAACTTCTTT. Its protein is CASSIDQGAELNFF.

V gene TRBV19 combines with J gene TRBJ2-7, with 10 bases fitting TRBD1. Germline V CDR1 and CDR2: LNHDA, SQIVND (reference sequence). V lost 4 bases, J lost 4 bases, and 10 bases stayed unmatched. The length of the CDR3 is 16 residues. The CDR3 protein is CASSTRQGAGLYEQYF. The CDR3, as DNA: TGTGCCAGTAGTACCCGACAGGGGGCGGGATTGTACGAGCAGTACTTC.